Listed here are 4 T cell receptor beta chains from one sample, sequenced in a study of early T cells in non-severe SARS-CoV-2 infection. From the 5' RACE reads, TCRdb called clonotypes with MiXCR, one entry per CDR3 protein. The table shows tens of thousands of distinct CDR3 sequences, with roughly a tenth occurring only once. Sequencing was done on a sample of whole blood. These receptor sequences come from an adult who was a healthcare worker with PCR-confirmed SARS-CoV-2 infection or an uninfected control (not recorded which).

There are many counts of this clonotype. V usage is TRBV29-1 and J usage is TRBJ1-2, with 8 nucleotides matching TRBD1. Germline lookup yields CDR1 SQVTM and CDR2 ANQGSEA. The V gene end was trimmed by 1 base and the J gene end by 4 bases; junction bases not matched to a gene: 11. The CDR3 runs 16 residues. The CDR3 DNA reads TGCAGCGTTGAAGCGCCAGGGGGCGCCTTGACCTATGGCTACACCTTC. Its translation: CSVEAPGGALTYGYTF.

The rearrangement links TRBV9 to TRBJ2-6, with unresolved D. CDR1 and CDR2 (germline): SGDLS, YYNGEE. The V end lost 0 bases, the J end lost 2 bases, and 9 bases lay between the germline ends. CDR3 length: 16 residues. This CDR3 reads CASSVGRTPGANVLTF. The DNA for the CDR3 is TGTGCCAGCAGCGTAGGCCGAACCCCTGGGGCCAACGTCCTGACTTTC.

The rearrangement joins TRBV20-1 to TRBJ2-3, with D unclear. CDR1 and CDR2 from the germline V gene are DFQATT and SNEGSKA (reference sequence). Trimming cost V 0 bases and J 1 base, with 8 bases left between them. This CDR3 spans 14 amino acids. CDR3: CSARDPLRTDTQYF. CDR3 coding DNA: TGCAGTGCTAGAGATCCGCTCCGCACAGATACGCAGTATTTT.

The CDR3 nucleotides are TGTGCCTGGAGTGTCTCGTACTCTACCTACGAGCAGTACTTC. Translating it yields CAWSVSYSTYEQYF. This chain uses TRBV30 with TRBJ2-7; no definite D call. The CDR3 runs 14 residues. Looked up from germline, CDR1 is GTSNPN and CDR2 is SVGIG (reference sequence). Trimming pared 0 bases from V and 2 bases from J, leaving 11 bases between.